This is a list of T cell receptor beta chains from one sample in a study of T-cell reconstitution after alpha-beta-depleted transplantation in children. TCRdb fed the PCR reads into MiXCR, producing one record per CDR3 protein. This sample has around 700,000 distinct CDR3 sequences, with around 14% found just once. This specimen was PBMCs, taken before TCRalphabeta/CD19-depleted stem cell transplant. These receptors were taken from a girl aged 2 to 10 with congenital amegakaryocytic thrombocytopenia, due to receive a stem cell transplant. The CDR3 runs from the conserved cysteine through the conserved F or W. Fields, in order: J gene, V gene, D gene, clone size, CDR3 protein, CDR3 DNA. The D gene is left open where the match is weak. Some rows mark clone size as missing; the rest say once, few, many or name a class of expanded clone.

TRBJ2-7,TRBV9,.,many,CASSVELGTTYEQYF,TGTGCCAGCAGCGTAGAGTTAGGGACAACCTACGAGCAGTACTTC
TRBJ2-4,TRBV29-1,.,many,CSVGAQSPLAKNIQYF,TGCAGCGTCGGTGCCCAAAGTCCTCTAGCCAAAAACATTCAGTACTTC
TRBJ2-6,TRBV4-1,TRBD1,few,CASRPTGKDSGANVLTF,TGCGCCAGCAGGCCGACAGGGAAGGACTCTGGGGCCAACGTCCTGACTTTC
TRBJ2-1,TRBV6-1,TRBD2,.,CASSPGLAGMNEQFF,TGTGCCAGCAGTCCCGGACTAGCGGGAATGAATGAGCAGTTCTTC
TRBJ2-5,TRBV5-1,.,many,CASSWGQETQYF,TGTGCCAGCAGCTGGGGTCAAGAGACCCAGTACTTC
TRBJ2-3,TRBV7-8,TRBD2,few,CASSLEDGLAGGFEDTQYF,TGTGCCAGCAGCTTAGAGGACGGACTAGCGGGAGGGTTTGAAGATACGCAGTATTTT
TRBJ2-5,TRBV5-5,TRBD2,few,CASSLRPASGRAPETQYF,TGTGCCAGCAGCTTGCGCCCGGCTAGCGGGAGGGCCCCAGAGACCCAGTACTTC
TRBJ1-2,TRBV29-1,.,many,CSVEIAGATNYGYTF,TGCAGCGTTGAAATAGCGGGAGCAACTAACTATGGCTACACCTTC
TRBJ2-7,TRBV28,TRBD1,many,CAVRSGQPYEQYF,TGTGCCGTCAGATCGGGACAGCCCTACGAGCAGTACTTC
TRBJ1-1,TRBV25-1,.,many,CASSEFDSYTEAFF,TGTGCCAGCAGTGAATTCGACAGCTACACTGAAGCTTTCTTT
TRBJ1-2,TRBV12-3/TRBV12-4,.,many,CASSPHDWTLYGYTF,TGTGCCAGCAGTCCCCACGACTGGACACTTTATGGCTACACCTTC
TRBJ2-1,TRBV20-1,TRBD2,many,CSAPTPLARPYNEQFF,TGCAGTGCTCCCACCCCACTAGCGCGGCCCTACAATGAGCAGTTCTTC
TRBJ1-5,TRBV27,.,.,CASSLAWGNQPQHF,TGTGCCAGCAGTTTAGCGTGGGGAAATCAGCCCCAGCATTTT
TRBJ1-1,TRBV29-1,TRBD1,few,CSVDRGSSMNTEAFF,TGCAGCGTCGACAGGGGTTCCTCCATGAACACTGAAGCTTTCTTT
TRBJ1-2,TRBV12-3/TRBV12-4,TRBD1,.,CASSLHGQGTIYGYTF,TGTGCCAGCAGCCTGCACGGACAGGGGACGATCTATGGCTACACCTTC
TRBJ2-4,TRBV12-3/TRBV12-4,.,few,CASSPSRGVAIQYF,TGTGCCAGCAGTCCATCCAGAGGGGTGGCCATTCAGTACTTC
TRBJ2-1,TRBV12-3/TRBV12-4,.,many,CASSLVFVWGDNEQFF,TGTGCCAGCAGTTTAGTATTCGTTTGGGGCGACAATGAGCAGTTCTTC
TRBJ2-5,TRBV24-1,TRBD1,few,CATSDLGQGVETQYF,TGTGCCACCAGTGATTTGGGCCAGGGGGTAGAGACCCAGTACTTC
TRBJ1-1,TRBV12-3/TRBV12-4,.,many,CASSQDQGTEAFF,TGTGCCAGCAGTCAAGACCAGGGCACTGAAGCTTTCTTT
TRBJ2-7,TRBV12-3/TRBV12-4,TRBD2,few,CASRKGLAGDGDEQYF,TGTGCCAGCAGGAAGGGTCTAGCGGGAGACGGCGACGAGCAGTACTTC
TRBJ2-5,TRBV20-1,.,few,CSAQGGLQETQYF,TGCAGTGCGCAAGGCGGCCTCCAAGAGACCCAGTACTTC
TRBJ2-3,TRBV4-2,TRBD2,many,CASSQETSGGTDTQYF,TGTGCCAGCAGCCAAGAAACCAGCGGGGGCACAGATACGCAGTATTTT
TRBJ1-1,TRBV6-5,.,.,CASSYWMNTEAFF,TGTGCCAGCAGTTACTGGATGAACACTGAAGCTTTCTTT
TRBJ1-5,TRBV20-1,.,many,CSARPGLDQPQHF,TGCAGTGCTAGACCTGGTCTCGATCAGCCCCAGCATTTT